These T cell receptor beta chains were read from a single sample in a study of Graves' ophthalmopathy and Graves' hyperthyroidism. MiXCR, run by TCRdb on the multiplex PCR reads, gives a single entry per CDR3 protein. The sample has 300,000 to 400,000 distinct CDR3 sequences; roughly a sixth are singletons. Sequencing was done on a sample of peripheral blood. The receptors stem from an adult woman with stable Graves' hyperthyroidism. The conserved cysteine and the conserved F or W are not part of the CDR3 here.

j_call: TRBJ2-7
v_call: TRBV28
cdr3_length: 12
cdr3_aa: ASSPFTRWGEQY

j_call: TRBJ1-2
v_call: TRBV20-1
cdr3_length: 12
cdr3_aa: SARDSSGNYGYT

j_call: TRBJ2-2
v_call: TRBV28
cdr3_length: 13
cdr3_aa: ASSPAGTATGELF

j_call: TRBJ2-6
v_call: TRBV6-1
cdr3_length: 13
cdr3_aa: ASSIAGDGANVLT

j_call: TRBJ2-7
v_call: TRBV28
cdr3_length: 14
cdr3_aa: ASSLGLAGYYYEQY

j_call: TRBJ1-2
v_call: TRBV12-3/TRBV12-4
cdr3_length: 11
cdr3_aa: ASSLQGIYGYT

j_call: TRBJ1-1
v_call: TRBV5-1
cdr3_length: 12
cdr3_aa: ASSLALGDTEAF

j_call: TRBJ2-7
v_call: TRBV9
cdr3_length: 12
cdr3_aa: ASAGEGPTPDQY

j_call: TRBJ2-4
v_call: TRBV19
cdr3_length: 12
cdr3_aa: ASSMPGSKNIQY

j_call: TRBJ2-7
v_call: TRBV7-9
cdr3_length: 13
cdr3_aa: ASSPRTGALIEQY

j_call: TRBJ1-5
v_call: TRBV27
cdr3_length: 14
cdr3_aa: ASSRGQGASNQPQH

j_call: TRBJ2-5
v_call: TRBV11-2
cdr3_length: 14
cdr3_aa: ASSFHGTSGSETQY

j_call: TRBJ2-7
v_call: TRBV7-8
cdr3_length: 15
cdr3_aa: ASSSRKTLAPNYEQY

j_call: TRBJ1-5
v_call: TRBV4-1
cdr3_length: 13
cdr3_aa: ASSQEIGGGQPQH

j_call: TRBJ1-2
v_call: TRBV20-1
cdr3_length: 10
cdr3_aa: SARDSPLGYT

j_call: TRBJ2-4
v_call: TRBV13
cdr3_length: 15
cdr3_aa: ASSPERVAGGGNIKY

j_call: TRBJ1-1
v_call: TRBV6-1
cdr3_length: 14
cdr3_aa: ASSGGDARWDTEAF

j_call: TRBJ2-5
v_call: TRBV5-1
cdr3_length: 13
cdr3_aa: ASSRWTSGMETQY

j_call: TRBJ1-1
v_call: TRBV18
cdr3_length: 12
cdr3_aa: ASSPKTGRGEAF

j_call: TRBJ1-2
v_call: TRBV29-1
cdr3_length: 9
cdr3_aa: SVAERYGYT

j_call: TRBJ2-5
v_call: TRBV6-2/TRBV6-3
cdr3_length: 13
cdr3_aa: ASSYRAGGRETQY

j_call: TRBJ2-6
v_call: TRBV11-2
cdr3_length: 13
cdr3_aa: ASSYLFSGANVLT

j_call: TRBJ2-7
v_call: TRBV11-2
cdr3_length: 13
cdr3_aa: ASRTARHRHYEQY

j_call: TRBJ1-1
v_call: TRBV5-1
cdr3_length: 16
cdr3_aa: ASSLASPTGSMNTEAF

j_call: TRBJ1-5
v_call: TRBV15
cdr3_length: 14
cdr3_aa: ATSRGRGQGNQPQH

j_call: TRBJ2-7
v_call: TRBV12-3/TRBV12-4
cdr3_length: 13
cdr3_aa: ASSLTTGSSYEQY

j_call: TRBJ2-4
v_call: TRBV6-1
cdr3_length: 11
cdr3_aa: ASSEAQREAKY

j_call: TRBJ1-1
v_call: TRBV30
cdr3_length: 12
cdr3_aa: AWSKGTGATEAF

j_call: TRBJ2-2
v_call: TRBV12-5
cdr3_length: 14
cdr3_aa: ASGLGGTSVPGELF

j_call: TRBJ2-5
v_call: TRBV2
cdr3_length: 14
cdr3_aa: ASSEWGGGWQETQY

j_call: TRBJ1-1
v_call: TRBV6-5
cdr3_length: 12
cdr3_aa: ASSFSLGNTEAF

j_call: TRBJ2-7
v_call: TRBV11-2
cdr3_length: 11
cdr3_aa: ASSLPSLYEQY

j_call: TRBJ1-2
v_call: TRBV2
cdr3_length: 13
cdr3_aa: ASSEVRGDNYGYT

j_call: TRBJ2-7
v_call: TRBV28
cdr3_length: 13
cdr3_aa: ASSHPGFQGPEQY

j_call: TRBJ2-5
v_call: TRBV2
cdr3_length: 10
cdr3_aa: ASSATSETQY

j_call: TRBJ2-7
v_call: TRBV29-1
cdr3_length: 12
cdr3_aa: SVERGTSGSEQY

j_call: TRBJ2-5
v_call: TRBV30
cdr3_length: 11
cdr3_aa: AWSRPGGETQY

j_call: TRBJ1-5
v_call: TRBV6-4
cdr3_length: 15
cdr3_aa: ASSKPRGTVRNQPQH

j_call: TRBJ1-3
v_call: TRBV28
cdr3_length: 12
cdr3_aa: ASIAGTSGNTIY

j_call: TRBJ1-6
v_call: TRBV27
cdr3_length: 12
cdr3_aa: ASSSDRRNSPLH

j_call: TRBJ1-5
v_call: TRBV19
cdr3_length: 11
cdr3_aa: ASSMAADQPQH

j_call: TRBJ1-2
v_call: TRBV12-5
cdr3_length: 13
cdr3_aa: ASGRRGQVHYGYT

j_call: TRBJ1-1
v_call: TRBV20-1
cdr3_length: 10
cdr3_aa: SSRQLNTEAF

j_call: TRBJ1-1
v_call: TRBV7-9
cdr3_length: 11
cdr3_aa: ANADLDKFEAF

j_call: TRBJ2-7
v_call: TRBV30
cdr3_length: 18
cdr3_aa: AWTAGGRRARLPGSYEQY

j_call: TRBJ1-5
v_call: TRBV28
cdr3_length: 14
cdr3_aa: ASSSQKTGANQPQH